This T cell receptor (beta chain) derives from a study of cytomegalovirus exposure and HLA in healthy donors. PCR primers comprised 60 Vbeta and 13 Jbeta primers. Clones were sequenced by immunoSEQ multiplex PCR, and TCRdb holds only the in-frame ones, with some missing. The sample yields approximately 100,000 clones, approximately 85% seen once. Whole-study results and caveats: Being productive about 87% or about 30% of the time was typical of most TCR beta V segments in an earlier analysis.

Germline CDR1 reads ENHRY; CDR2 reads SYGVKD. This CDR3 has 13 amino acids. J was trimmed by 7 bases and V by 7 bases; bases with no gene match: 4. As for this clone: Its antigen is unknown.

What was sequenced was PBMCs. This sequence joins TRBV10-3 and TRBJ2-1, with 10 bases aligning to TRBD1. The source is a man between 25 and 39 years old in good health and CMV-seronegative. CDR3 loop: CAIKTGQGNEQFF. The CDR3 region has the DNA TGTGCCATCAAAACGGGACAGGGGAATGAGCAGTTCTTC.